These 20 T cell receptor beta chains came from one sample sequenced in a study of blood T cell repertoires in COVID-19. The data were produced by immunoSEQ multiplex PCR, yet TCRdb's version contains in-frame clones alone and is incomplete. The data show fewer than 40,000 clones, around 89% seen once. The sequencing sample was made of peripheral blood. These receptors all come from a woman aged 40 to 55 with active or convalescent COVID-19.

The chain links TRBV19 to TRBJ2-7; possible D gene TRBD1, 5 bases. V was clipped by 5 bases and J by 3 bases, with 14 bases between them. The CDR3 is 14 amino acids. Per the germline V gene, CDR1 is LNHDA and CDR2 is SQIVND (reference sequence). For the CDR3, the DNA is TGTGCCAGTAGTTCGCAGGGTATGGTCTACGAGCAGTACTTC. Its translation is CASSSQGMVYEQYF.

V gene TRBV28 combines with J gene TRBJ1-2, with 8 bases lining up with TRBD1. J lost 8 bases, V lost 4 bases, and 3 bases had no gene match. Per the germline V gene, CDR1 is MDHEN and CDR2 is SYDVKM. The CDR3 is 12 amino acids. The CDR3 protein is CASSSGGWGYTF. The CDR3 DNA sequence: TGTGCCAGCAGTTCAGGGGGCTGGGGCTACACCTTC.

This chain uses TRBV7-2 with TRBJ1-2; D is possibly TRBD1 (6 bases). The germline V gene encodes CDR1 SGHTA and CDR2 FQGNSA. This CDR3 comprises 15 residues. The ends were cut back, 0 bases at V and 0 bases at J, with 8 bases in the middle. CDR3 loop: CASSLADSSNYGYTF. The CDR3 nucleotides read TGTGCCAGCAGCTTAGCGGACAGTTCTAACTATGGCTACACCTTC.

The J gene is TRBJ2-7, the V gene TRBV6-5; D possibly corresponds to TRBD2 (6 bases). Germline assignment: CDR1 MNHEY and CDR2 SVGAGI. Trimming stripped 6 bases from V and 0 bases from J, with 12 bases between. The CDR3 loop spans 14 amino acids. The CDR3: CASSHGDFSYEQYF. For the CDR3, the DNA is TGTGCCAGCAGCCACGGGGACTTCTCCTACGAGCAGTACTTC.

This sequence joins TRBV24-1 and TRBJ1-5; tentative D call: TRBD1 (6 bases). CDR1 and CDR2 from the germline V gene are KGHDR and SFDVKD. The CDR3 consists of 13 residues. V lost 3 bases to trimming and J lost 9 bases, with 11 bases between them. CDR3 DNA: TGTGCCACCAGTGATGCAGGGGATCGGCCCCAGCATTTT. This sequence encodes CATSDAGDRPQHF.

The chain has TRBV30 and TRBJ1-5; D remains ambiguous. The CDR3 length is 13 residues. Germline CDR1 GTSNPN, CDR2 SVGIG (reference sequence). Trimming cost V 1 base and J 3 bases, with 7 bases left between them. CDR3 residues: CAWSGAINQPQHF. The DNA for the CDR3 is TGTGCCTGGAGTGGAGCTATCAATCAGCCCCAGCATTTT.

This clone came up once. The J gene is TRBJ1-2, the V gene TRBV2, with D maybe TRBD1 (6 bases). The germline V and J ends were trimmed by 0 bases and 7 bases, with 12 bases remaining between them. The CDR3 covers 14 residues. Germline CDR1 is SNHLY and CDR2 is FYNNEI. The CDR3 sequence: CASSEASGVVGYTF. The CDR3 nucleotides read TGTGCCAGCAGTGAAGCGTCAGGGGTGGTTGGCTACACCTTC. The full variable domain, rest sourced from reference TRBV2 and TRBJ1-2, is EPEVTQTPSHQVTQMGQEVILRCVPISNHLYFYWYRQILGQKVEFLVSFYNNEISEKSEIFDDQFSVERPDGSNFTLKIRSTKLEDSAMYFCASSEASGVVGYTFGSGTRLTVV.

This clone was recorded only once. The rearrangement joins TRBV6-5 to TRBJ2-1; tentative D call: TRBD1 (6 bases). Trimming removed 10 bases from V and 9 bases from J, with 16 bases in between. Germline CDR1 reads MNHEY; CDR2 reads SVGAGI. The CDR3 extends over 12 amino acids. The CDR3 sequence: CATHTGRGEQFF. In nucleotides, the CDR3 is TGTGCCACCCATACAGGGAGAGGTGAGCAGTTCTTC.

Only one count was recorded for this clone. This chain joins TRBV2 and TRBJ2-1; 11 bases fit TRBD2. From germline, CDR1 is SNHLY and CDR2 FYNNEI. The CDR3 has 14 residues. After removal of 8 bases from V and 9 bases from J, the junction contained 9 bases not matched to a gene. The CDR3 DNA reads as TGTGCCAGCGGGGATTTGGGGACTAGCGGTGAGCAGTTCTTC. Residues: CASGDLGTSGEQFF.

The gene calls are TRBV27 and TRBJ2-1; 16 positions agree with TRBD2. This CDR3 is built from 18 residues. Per germline, CDR1 MNHEY and CDR2 SMNVEV (reference sequence). J was trimmed by 4 bases and V by 4 bases; bases with no gene match: 7. CDR3 amino acids: CASSSPGTSGRVYNEQFF. CDR3 sequence (DNA): TGTGCCAGCAGTTCCCCCGGGACTAGCGGGAGGGTTTACAATGAGCAGTTCTTC.

The rearrangement links TRBV27 to TRBJ1-4, with TRBD1 matching 11 bases. Germline V gene data show CDR1 as MNHEY and CDR2 as SMNVEV (reference sequence). CDR3 length: 19 residues. Trimming removed 5 bases from V and 2 bases from J; junction bases left unmatched: 13. In nucleotides, the CDR3 is TGTGCCAGCAGTCCCAGGACAGGGGGCTTCGAGGTGACTAATGAAAAACTGTTTTTT. Amino acids: CASSPRTGGFEVTNEKLFF.

The chain links TRBV19 to TRBJ1-5; D call uncertain. Trimming stripped 6 bases from V and 3 bases from J, with 15 bases between. Germline lookup yields CDR1 LNHDA and CDR2 SQIVND (reference sequence). The CDR3 has 15 amino acids. CDR3 nucleotides: TGTGCCAGTAGGACAAAACGGCAGACCAATCAGCCCCAGCATTTT. This encodes CASRTKRQTNQPQHF. Full variable domain (outside the CDR3, taken from reference TRBV19 and TRBJ1-5): DGGITQSPKYLFRKEGQNVTLSCEQNLNHDAMYWYRQDPGQGLRLIYYSQIVNDFQKGDIAEGYSVSREKKESFPLTVTSAQKNPTAFYLCASRTKRQTNQPQHFGDGTRLSIL.

The chain joins TRBV27 to TRBJ1-1, with D possibly matching TRBD1 (5 bases). V was shortened by 5 bases and J by 1 base, with 11 bases between the two germline ends. The CDR3 runs to 14 residues. The germline V gene encodes CDR1 MNHEY and CDR2 SMNVEV (reference sequence). The CDR3, as DNA: TGTGCCAGCAGTCTACGAGGACAGAACACTGAAGCTTTCTTT. This translates into CASSLRGQNTEAFF.

This clone was seen just once. This chain uses TRBV3-1 (or the pseudogene TRBV3-2) with TRBJ2-3; D is unresolved. Trimming left V 0 bases short and J 0 bases short, with 7 bases between. The CDR3 is 15 amino acids. Germline V CDR1 and CDR2: LGHDT, YNNKEL (reference sequence). The CDR3 protein is CASSQEDISTDTQYF. As DNA, the CDR3 is TGTGCCAGCAGCCAAGAAGACATTAGCACAGATACGCAGTATTTT.

This sequence joins TRBV5-4 and TRBJ2-7, with 10 bases fitting TRBD2. The CDR3 extends over 13 amino acids. CDR1 SGHNT and CDR2 YYREEE come from the germline V gene (reference sequence). Losses at the gene ends were 10 bases for V and 1 base for J; bases not matched to a gene: 5. CDR3: CAFQGLASYEQYF. CDR3 coding DNA: TGTGCCTTCCAGGGACTAGCGTCCTACGAGCAGTACTTC. The full variable domain, with the rest looked up from reference TRBV5-4 and TRBJ2-7, is ETGVTQSPTHLIKTRGQQVTLRCSSQSGHNTVSWYQQALGQGPQFIFQYYREEENGRGNFPPRFSGLQFPNYSSELNVNALELDDSALYLCAFQGLASYEQYFGPGTRLTVT.

V usage is TRBV9 and J usage is TRBJ2-2; 7 bases are a match to TRBD1. The J segment lost 7 bases and the V segment lost 5 bases, leaving 5 bases of the junction unmatched. CDR1 SGDLS and CDR2 YYNGEE come from the germline V gene. The CDR3 extends over 13 amino acids. CDR3 sequence reads: CASRGQVNGELFF. DNA of the CDR3: TGTGCCAGCAGAGGACAGGTCAACGGGGAGCTGTTTTTT.

V is TRBV10-3 and J is TRBJ1-1; 10 bases line up with TRBD1. The CDR3 length is 13 residues. The germline V gene encodes CDR1 ENHRY and CDR2 SYGVKD. Germline trimming cut 9 bases from V and 4 bases from J; bases unmatched to any gene: 5. The CDR3, as DNA: TGTGCCATAAGCCGGGACAGGGGCACTGAAGCTTTCTTT. This translates into CAISRDRGTEAFF.

This chain connects TRBV7-3 to TRBJ2-1; 16 bases are shared with TRBD2. The germline CDR1 and CDR2 sequences are SGHTA and FQGTGA. V dropped 0 bases and J dropped 1; count of bases not matched to a gene: 9. The CDR3 runs to 21 residues. The CDR3 nucleotides read TGTGCCAGCAGCTTAACCCCGGGACTAGCGGGAGGGCCCTCGTCCTACAATGAGCAGTTCTTC. Its protein is CASSLTPGLAGGPSSYNEQFF.

CDR3 in amino acids: CASSEKGGGTEAFF. CDR3 nucleotide sequence: TGTGCCAGCTCCGAGAAGGGGGGAGGGACTGAAGCTTTCTTT. The gene calls are TRBV18 and TRBJ1-1, with D possibly TRBD1 on 6 matching bases. CDR1 and CDR2 from the germline V gene are KGHSH and LQKENI. V was pared by 6 bases and J by 5 bases, with 16 bases between. The CDR3 has 14 residues.

V usage is TRBV11-3 and J usage is TRBJ2-7; a possible D gene is TRBD1 (5 bases). V was cut by 1 base and J by 6 bases, with 10 bases left in between. Germline V gives CDR1 SGHNT, CDR2 YENEEA. CDR3 size: 13 residues. CDR3 in DNA: TGTGCCAGCAGCTTAGTGGGCAGGGTCGAGCAGTACTTC. Translation gives CASSLVGRVEQYF.